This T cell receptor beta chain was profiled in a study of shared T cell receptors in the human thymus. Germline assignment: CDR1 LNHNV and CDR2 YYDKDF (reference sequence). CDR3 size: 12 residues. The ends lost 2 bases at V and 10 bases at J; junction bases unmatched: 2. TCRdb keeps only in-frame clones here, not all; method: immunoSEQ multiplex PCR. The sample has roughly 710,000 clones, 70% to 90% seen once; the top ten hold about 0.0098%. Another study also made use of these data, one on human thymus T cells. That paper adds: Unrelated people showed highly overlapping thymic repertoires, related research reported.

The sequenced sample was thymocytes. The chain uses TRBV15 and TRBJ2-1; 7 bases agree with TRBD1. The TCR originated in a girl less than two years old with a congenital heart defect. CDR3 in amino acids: CATSRRQGEQFF. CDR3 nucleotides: TGTGCCACCAGCAGAAGACAGGGAGAGCAGTTCTTC.